These T cell receptor beta chains were read from a single sample in a study of blood T cell repertoires in COVID-19. The method was immunoSEQ multiplex PCR; TCRdb's version includes in-frame clones alone and lacks a portion of them. The sample has some 400,000 clones, 81% seen once; the top ten hold more than 0.85%. The sequenced material came from peripheral blood. All receptors come from a human donor with acute or convalescent COVID-19. The donor label of this sample is uncertain. The CDR3 runs from the conserved cysteine through the conserved F or W. The D gene is left open where the match is weak. Size is stated for part of the rows, as once, few or many counts, or as a class when the clone is expanded.

V	J	D	size	length	CDR3	DNA
TRBV10-3	TRBJ1-5	-	once	13	CAISLSSNQPQHF	TGTGCCATCAGTCTCTCCTCCAATCAGCCCCAGCATTTT
TRBV10-2	TRBJ2-7	TRBD1	-	14	CASRDRISSYEQYF	TGCGCCAGCAGGGACAGGATAAGCTCCTACGAGCAGTACTTC
TRBV6-1	TRBJ2-1	-	-	16	CASSVAWTVSYNEQFF	TGTGCCAGCAGTGTAGCCTGGACTGTTTCCTACAATGAGCAGTTCTTC
TRBV12-3/TRBV12-4	TRBJ1-2	-	-	13	CASSLGSLYGYTF	TGTGCCAGCAGTTTGGGCAGCCTCTATGGCTACACCTTC
TRBV27	TRBJ1-4	TRBD1	-	16	CASRPGTGAANEKLFF	TGTGCCAGCAGACCAGGGACAGGGGCTGCTAATGAAAAACTGTTTTTT
TRBV3-1/TRBV3-2	TRBJ2-7	-	-	16	CASSQGFSGIGYEQYF	TGTGCCAGCAGCCAAGGGTTCTCCGGGATCGGCTACGAGCAGTACTTC
TRBV3-1/TRBV3-2	TRBJ2-7	TRBD1	-	16	CASSQGDRGKSYEQYF	TGTGCCAGCAGCCAAGGGGACAGAGGCAAGAGTTACGAGCAGTACTTC
TRBV2	TRBJ2-7	TRBD2	-	18	CASSEGSGKTQNTYEQYF	TGTGCCAGCAGTGAAGGAAGCGGGAAAACCCAAAATACCTACGAGCAGTACTTC
TRBV7-8	TRBJ1-2	TRBD1	-	13	CASSTDRVYGYTF	TGTGCCAGCAGCACTGACAGGGTCTATGGCTACACCTTC
TRBV7-9	TRBJ1-2	-	-	13	CASRFEGEYGYTF	TGTGCCAGCAGATTTGAAGGGGAATATGGCTACACCTTC
TRBV7-8	TRBJ2-5	TRBD1	-	15	CASSPRDRASETQYF	TGTGCCAGCAGCCCGAGGGACAGGGCTTCGGAGACCCAGTACTTC
TRBV7-2	TRBJ2-7	-	-	13	CASSLTRETEQYF	TGTGCCAGCAGCTTAACGAGGGAAACGGAGCAGTACTTC
TRBV4-1	TRBJ2-5	-	-	15	CASSQDKRPQETQYF	TGCGCCAGCAGCCAGGACAAGCGACCTCAAGAGACCCAGTACTTC
TRBV30	TRBJ1-2	TRBD1	-	14	CAWRTTGSYYGYTF	TGTGCCTGGAGGACGACAGGGAGTTATTATGGCTACACCTTC
TRBV6-5	TRBJ1-2	-	few	13	CASSTQGIGGYTF	TGTGCCAGCAGTACCCAGGGTATCGGTGGCTACACCTTC
TRBV24-1	TRBJ2-1	TRBD2	-	16	CATSLGAGGLYNEQFF	TGTGCCACCAGCCTCGGCGCGGGGGGGCTCTACAATGAGCAGTTCTTC
TRBV18	TRBJ1-1	-	-	13	CASSPRPLVEAFF	TGTGCCAGCTCACCACGGCCGTTGGTTGAAGCTTTCTTT
TRBV28	TRBJ1-4	TRBD1	-	15	CASSLKQGAGEKLFF	TGTGCCAGCAGTTTGAAACAGGGGGCCGGTGAAAAACTGTTTTTT
TRBV4-2	TRBJ2-3	TRBD2	-	15	CASSLTSGSADTQYF	TGTGCCAGCTCATTGACTAGCGGGAGTGCAGATACGCAGTATTTT
TRBV14	TRBJ1-1	-	few	13	CASSEYMNTEAFF	TGTGCCAGCAGCGAATACATGAACACTGAAGCTTTCTTT
TRBV5-8	TRBJ1-4	TRBD1	-	14	CASSWDRVGEKLFF	TGTGCCAGCAGCTGGGACAGGGTCGGTGAAAAACTGTTTTTT
TRBV7-2	TRBJ2-7	-	-	15	CASSLGAGLSYEQYF	TGTGCCAGCAGCTTAGGTGCGGGACTTTCTTACGAGCAGTACTTC
TRBV7-6	TRBJ2-1	TRBD1	-	17	CASSPRIHRDSYNEQFF	TGTGCCAGCAGCCCCAGAATCCATAGGGACAGCTACAATGAGCAGTTCTTC
TRBV7-9	TRBJ1-5	TRBD1	-	16	CASSNGTGSGNQPQHF	TGTGCCAGCAGCAACGGGACAGGGTCGGGCAATCAGCCCCAGCATTTT
TRBV28	TRBJ1-2	-	-	16	CASRGPTRDTNYGYTF	TGTGCCAGCAGGGGCCCGACCAGGGACACTAACTATGGCTACACCTTC
TRBV28	TRBJ1-2	-	few	13	CASSFGQSYGYTF	TGTGCCAGCAGTTTTGGTCAGTCCTATGGCTACACCTTC
TRBV6-1	TRBJ2-3	TRBD2	-	14	CASTPSGGVDTQYF	TGTGCCAGCACCCCTAGCGGGGGTGTGGATACGCAGTATTTT
TRBV6-4	TRBJ1-4	TRBD1	-	15	CASKETGASNEKLFF	TGTGCCAGCAAAGAGACAGGGGCGTCTAATGAAAAACTGTTTTTT
TRBV6-5	TRBJ2-7	-	-	14	CASKETGDLWEQYF	TGTGCCAGCAAGGAGACAGGTGATCTTTGGGAGCAGTACTTC
TRBV29-1	TRBJ2-4	TRBD1	few	14	CSVGDRTAGNIQYF	TGCAGCGTTGGGGACAGAACTGCTGGAAACATTCAGTACTTC
TRBV7-9	TRBJ2-7	TRBD2	-	15	CASSLVTSGTYEQYF	TGTGCCAGCAGCTTAGTGACTAGCGGGACCTACGAGCAGTACTTC
TRBV10-3	TRBJ2-7	TRBD2	-	15	CAISDSGGPSYEQYF	TGTGCCATCTCCGACAGCGGGGGGCCCTCCTACGAGCAGTACTTC
TRBV5-4	TRBJ1-6	-	-	13	CASSLDSGSPLHF	TGTGCCAGCAGCTTGGACAGCGGCTCACCCCTCCACTTT
TRBV27	TRBJ1-1	-	-	13	CASSRRENTEAFF	TGTGCCAGCAGTCGGCGGGAGAACACTGAAGCTTTCTTT
TRBV6-5	TRBJ2-7	-	many	14	CASSHPGHLYEQYF	TGTGCCAGCAGTCATCCGGGACACCTCTACGAGCAGTACTTC
TRBV12-3/TRBV12-4	TRBJ2-1	TRBD2	few	13	CASSRTSGQAEFF	TGTGCCAGCAGCCGGACTAGCGGGCAGGCCGAGTTCTTC
TRBV6-2/TRBV6-3	TRBJ2-5	-	-	15	CASSYFGMGRETQYF	TGTGCCAGCAGTTATTTTGGTATGGGCAGGGAGACCCAGTACTTC
TRBV4-2	TRBJ2-3	TRBD2	-	15	CASSQAGGSGDTQYF	TGTGCCAGCAGCCAAGCGGGAGGCTCCGGAGATACGCAGTATTTT
TRBV19	TRBJ2-7	-	-	16	CASSIDHVASSYEQYF	TGTGCCAGTAGTATAGATCACGTTGCTAGCTCCTACGAGCAGTACTTC
TRBV5-1	TRBJ2-5	TRBD2	-	13	CASCTGGTETQYF	TGCGCCAGCTGCACGGGGGGGACCGAGACCCAGTACTTC
TRBV28	TRBJ1-6	-	-	14	CASSFTGSSSPLHF	TGTGCCAGCAGTTTTACAGGATCCAGTTCACCCCTCCACTTT
TRBV9	TRBJ1-1	-	-	14	CASSVVPGGTEAFF	TGTGCCAGCAGCGTAGTACCGGGAGGTACTGAAGCTTTCTTT
TRBV19	TRBJ1-5	TRBD1	-	15	CASRPRTGIHQPQHF	TGTGCCAGTAGGCCAAGGACAGGGATTCATCAGCCCCAGCATTTT
TRBV18	TRBJ1-3	-	once	16	CASSREGPLSGNTIYF	TGTGCCAGCTCCCGGGAGGGACCGCTATCTGGAAACACCATATATTTT
TRBV6-4	TRBJ2-7	TRBD2	-	17	CASSDSFPAGVAYEQYF	TGTGCCAGCAGTGACTCTTTTCCAGCGGGAGTCGCCTACGAGCAGTACTTC
TRBV19	TRBJ1-2	-	-	15	CASIYYPGHLYGYTF	TGTGCCAGTATCTATTATCCGGGACATCTCTATGGCTACACCTTC
TRBV2	TRBJ1-6	TRBD1	-	14	CASSRDRVNSPLHF	TGTGCCAGCAGTCGGGACAGGGTTAATTCACCCCTCCACTTT